The present T cell receptor beta chain was sequenced within a study of T cell responses to AZD1222 COVID-19 vaccine. Measured with immunoSEQ multiplex PCR; TCRdb has only the in-frame clones, and not every one. The sample includes more than 95,000 clones, about 86% of them seen just once. Broader study findings: The donors showed a predominance of white British ancestry and of females, with possible underestimation of clonal diversity. A rise in Spike-specific TCR breadth and depth followed two AZD1222 doses.

V lost 7 bases, J lost 9 bases, and 15 bases lay in between. The CDR3 spans 12 residues. The V gene's germline CDR1 is MDHEN and CDR2 SYDVKM. As regards this clone: Its antigen is not identified.

This TCR was sampled from an adult in good health. V usage is TRBV28 and J usage is TRBJ2-5; D not certain. The sequenced sample was peripheral blood, obtained on day 0 of AZD1222 vaccination. The CDR3 loop reads CASTTHGLSQYF. The CDR3 coding sequence is TGTGCCAGCACCACTCACGGGCTTTCCCAGTACTTC. The whole variable domain, filled in from reference TRBV28 and TRBJ2-5, reads DVKVTQSSRYLVKRTGEKVFLECVQDMDHENMFWYRQDPGLGLRLIYFSYDVKMKEKGDIPEGYSVSREKKERFSLILESASTNQTSMYLCASTTHGLSQYFGPGTRLLVL.